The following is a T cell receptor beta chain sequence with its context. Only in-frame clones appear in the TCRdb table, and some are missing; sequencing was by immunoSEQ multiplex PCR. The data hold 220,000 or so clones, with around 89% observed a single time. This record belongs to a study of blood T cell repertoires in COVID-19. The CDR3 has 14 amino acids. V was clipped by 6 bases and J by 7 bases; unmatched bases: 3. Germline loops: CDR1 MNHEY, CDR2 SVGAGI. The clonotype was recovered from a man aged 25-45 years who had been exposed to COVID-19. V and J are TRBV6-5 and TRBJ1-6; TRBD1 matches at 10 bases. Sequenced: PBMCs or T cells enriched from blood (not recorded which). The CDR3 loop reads CASSLGQGNSPLHF. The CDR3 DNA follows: TGTGCCAGCAGCCTGGGACAGGGGAATTCACCCCTCCACTTT.